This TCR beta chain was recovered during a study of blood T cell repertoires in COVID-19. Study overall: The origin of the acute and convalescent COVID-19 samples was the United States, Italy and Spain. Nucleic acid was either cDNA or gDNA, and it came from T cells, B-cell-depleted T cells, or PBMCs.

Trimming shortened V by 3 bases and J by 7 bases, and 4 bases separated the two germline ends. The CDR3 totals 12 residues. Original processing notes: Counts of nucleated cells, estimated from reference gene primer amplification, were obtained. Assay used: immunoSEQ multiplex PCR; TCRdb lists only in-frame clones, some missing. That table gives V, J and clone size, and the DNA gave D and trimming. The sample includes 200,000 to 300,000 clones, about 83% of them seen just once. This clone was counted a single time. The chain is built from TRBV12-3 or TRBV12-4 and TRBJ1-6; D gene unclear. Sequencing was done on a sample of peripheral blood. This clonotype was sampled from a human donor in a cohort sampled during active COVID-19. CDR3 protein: CASSFRNSPLHF. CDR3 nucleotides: TGTGCCAGCAGTTTCAGGAATTCACCCCTCCACTTT.